The 2 T cell receptor beta chains reported below all come from one sample, sequenced in a study of T-cell memory formation after mild COVID-19. TCRdb re-derived calls from the 5' RACE reads in MiXCR, one entry per CDR3 protein. The profile shows around 150,000 distinct CDR3 sequences, 30% to 35% of them singletons. The sequencing sample was made of PBMCs or a T cell subset sorted from them (not recorded which). Receptors originate from an adult woman who had mild COVID-19 (a few samples of this study predate the infection). Cell type and time point are not known.

This clonotype was observed a handful of times. The chain links TRBV4-1 to TRBJ1-2; the D gene is possibly TRBD1 (6 bases). This CDR3 is built from 16 residues. The germline V gene has CDR1 MGHRA and CDR2 YSYEKL. Between the trimmed V and J ends, which lost 1 base and 1 base, there was a span of 13 bases. CDR3 in DNA: TGCGCCAGCAGCCAAGCCTGGGCAGGGGTTAACTATGGCTACACCTTC. Residues: CASSQAWAGVNYGYTF.

This rearrangement joins TRBV4-3 to TRBJ1-1; tentative D call: TRBD1 (5 bases). There are 13 residues in the CDR3. CDR1 LGHNA and CDR2 YSLEER come from the germline V gene. V was clipped by 0 bases and J by 10 bases, with 12 bases between them. CDR3 amino acids: CASSQERGLGAFF. CDR3 nucleotides: TGCGCCAGCAGCCAAGAGAGGGGTCTGGGAGCTTTCTTT.